Sequencing of this T cell receptor (beta chain) was carried out in a study of blood T cell repertoires in COVID-19. As for the study in general: T cells, B-cell-depleted T cells, or PBMCs provided the cDNA or gDNA that served as material.

CDR3 length: 14 amino acids. V was pared by 5 bases and J by 0 bases, with 11 bases between. Germline CDR1 is SGHDN and CDR2 is FVKESK. Source study methods: Reference gene primer amplification gave nucleated cell count estimates. Repertoires were generated with immunoSEQ multiplex PCR, while TCRdb's copy carries only in-frame clones and drops some. V and J calls and clone size follow that table, whereas D and trimming were derived from the DNA. There are a few hundred thousand clones in the sample; around 89% occur only once, and approximately 12% lies in the top ten. This clone was found a few times.

The rearrangement uses TRBV14 and TRBJ2-7; tentatively, D is TRBD2 (6 bases). The origin of this receptor is a woman aged 55-70 years with acute or convalescent COVID-19. Sequencing input: peripheral blood. The CDR3 coding sequence is TGTGCCAGCAGCTGGCTAGCGACCTCCTACGAGCAGTACTTC. Its translation: CASSWLATSYEQYF.